The rows below give T cell receptor beta chains drawn from one sample of a study of graft-versus-host responses after intestinal transplantation. Their cognate antigens are unknown. The repertoire was sequenced with immunoSEQ multiplex PCR; TCRdb's copy has only in-frame clones and lacks some. The sample includes roughly 81,000 clones, roughly 85% of them seen just once. The sequencing used unstimulated CD4+ T cells sorted from spleen or lymph node cells, collected before intestinal transplant. These receptors all stem from a human donor who received an intestinal transplant. Each CDR3 is given with its conserved first and last residue. A D gene is named only where the DNA matches it firmly. Size is stated for part of the rows, as once, few or many counts, or as a class when the clone is expanded.

d_call | j_call | v_call | clone_size | cdr3_aa | cdr3_nt
- | TRBJ2-7 | TRBV5-5 | - | CASSSRPSPGLSYEQYF | TGTGCCAGCAGCTCGAGACCCTCTCCGGGACTGTCCTACGAGCAGTACTTC
- | TRBJ1-2 | TRBV28 | - | CASRAPGFYGYTF | TGTGCCAGCAGAGCCCCAGGGTTCTATGGCTACACCTTC
- | TRBJ2-1 | TRBV28 | - | CASTQTAGITSYNEQFF | TGTGCCAGCACCCAGACGGCGGGAATCACAAGCTACAATGAGCAGTTCTTC
TRBD1 | TRBJ2-7 | TRBV5-6 | - | CASSVSRDRVQYF | TGTGCCAGCAGCGTGTCCCGGGACAGGGTACAGTACTTC
TRBD1 | TRBJ2-4 | TRBV11-2 | - | CASSPDRGLDIQYF | TGTGCCAGCAGCCCTGACAGGGGGCTTGACATTCAGTACTTC
TRBD1 | TRBJ1-2 | TRBV5-4 | - | CASSLSPGQGGLGYTF | TGTGCCAGCAGCTTGTCCCCGGGACAGGGGGGGCTGGGCTACACCTTC
TRBD1 | TRBJ2-7 | TRBV5-5 | - | CASSRGTGRVYEQYF | TGTGCCAGCAGCCGCGGGACAGGGAGGGTCTACGAGCAGTACTTC
TRBD2 | TRBJ2-1 | TRBV2 | - | CASSHPGSGRPNEQFF | TGTGCCAGCAGCCATCCTGGGAGCGGGAGGCCCAATGAGCAGTTCTTC
TRBD1 | TRBJ1-2 | TRBV5-1 | - | CASRSGTGGYGYTF | TGCGCCAGCAGATCCGGGACAGGGGGCTATGGCTACACCTTC
- | TRBJ1-5 | TRBV15 | - | CATSRDIGSNQPQHF | TGTGCCACCAGCAGAGATATCGGTAGCAATCAGCCCCAGCATTTT
- | TRBJ2-3 | TRBV9 | - | CASSAGFTDTQYF | TGTGCCAGCAGCGCCGGGTTCACAGATACGCAGTATTTT
- | TRBJ2-3 | TRBV2 | - | CASNDQQGNTQYF | TGTGCCAGCAACGATCAACAGGGAAATACGCAGTATTTT
- | TRBJ1-3 | TRBV28 | - | CASSHNTGRNTIYF | TGTGCCAGCAGTCATAACACAGGGCGAAACACCATATATTTT
TRBD2 | TRBJ2-5 | TRBV19 | - | CASSGLAGGGETQYF | TGTGCCAGTAGTGGACTAGCGGGAGGGGGCGAGACCCAGTACTTC
- | TRBJ1-2 | TRBV6-1 | - | CASSEGGGVAYGYTF | TGTGCCAGCAGTGAAGGGGGGGGAGTAGCCTATGGCTACACCTTC
- | TRBJ2-2 | TRBV2 | - | CASGDNTNTGELFF | TGTGCCAGCGGGGACAATACGAACACCGGGGAGCTGTTTTTT
- | TRBJ2-1 | TRBV6-1 | once | CASTVSGNSYNEQFF | TGTGCCAGCACGGTCAGCGGAAACTCCTACAATGAGCAGTTCTTC
- | TRBJ2-7 | TRBV6-6 | once | CASSYSSRYSDGQYF | TGTGCCAGCAGTTACTCATCCAGGTACTCCGACGGGCAGTACTTC
- | TRBJ2-1 | TRBV29-1 | once | CSVLATGHEQFF | TGCAGCGTTTTAGCGACTGGCCATGAGCAGTTCTTC
- | TRBJ1-5 | TRBV20-1 | - | CSATLQSLQHF | TGCAGTGCTACATTACAGTCGCTCCAGCATTTT
TRBD2 | TRBJ2-7 | TRBV5-1 | - | CASSAGLAGLTGEYF | TGCGCCAGCAGCGCCGGACTAGCGGGACTGACTGGGGAGTACTTC
- | TRBJ2-3 | TRBV28 | - | CASSFLGDTQYF | TGTGCCAGCAGTTTCCTCGGGGATACGCAGTATTTT
TRBD1 | TRBJ2-5 | TRBV11-2 | - | CASSLWAGGGETQYF | TGTGCCAGCAGCTTGTGGGCAGGGGGCGGGGAGACCCAGTACTTC
TRBD1 | TRBJ1-6 | TRBV15 | - | CATSRPRDRLHF | TGTGCCACCAGCAGGCCCCGGGACAGGCTCCACTTT
TRBD1 | TRBJ1-6 | TRBV27 | - | CASSPRQGAISPLHF | TGTGCCAGCAGTCCAAGACAGGGGGCGATTTCACCCCTCCACTTT
- | TRBJ1-3 | TRBV28 | - | CASSLKGGWNTIYF | TGTGCCAGCAGCCTTAAGGGCGGGTGGAACACCATATATTTT
TRBD2 | TRBJ2-1 | TRBV19 | - | CASSRAGLAGFKPSYNEQFF | TGTGCCAGTAGTCGTGCGGGACTAGCGGGGTTCAAACCCTCCTACAATGAGCAGTTCTTC
TRBD1 | TRBJ1-5 | TRBV4-1 | - | CASSADRGGQPQHF | TGCGCCAGCAGCGCGGACAGGGGCGGGCAGCCCCAGCATTTT
- | TRBJ1-1 | TRBV30 | - | CAWSGALDTEAFF | TGTGCCTGGAGTGGGGCTTTGGACACTGAAGCTTTCTTT
TRBD1 | TRBJ1-4 | TRBV30 | - | CAWRRDRRFNEKLFF | TGTGCCTGGAGACGGGACAGGCGTTTTAATGAAAAACTGTTTTTT
TRBD1 | TRBJ1-1 | TRBV28 | - | CASSFGDRAEAFF | TGTGCCAGCAGTTTTGGTGACAGGGCTGAAGCTTTCTTT
TRBD1 | TRBJ2-3 | TRBV30 | - | CAWRTGGRTDTQYF | TGTGCCTGGAGGACAGGGGGACGCACAGATACGCAGTATTTT
- | TRBJ1-2 | TRBV14 | - | CASSQDRNYGYTF | TGTGCCAGCAGCCAAGACCGGAACTATGGCTACACCTTC
- | TRBJ2-1 | TRBV10-3 | - | CAINHGGRNEQFF | TGTGCCATCAATCACGGGGGGCGGAATGAGCAGTTCTTC
- | TRBJ2-3 | TRBV13 | - | CASSLAGGNTQYF | TGTGCCAGCAGCTTAGCCGGGGGAAATACGCAGTATTTT
TRBD2 | TRBJ2-1 | TRBV2 | few | CAVIKRTSGYNEQFF | TGTGCCGTTATAAAGAGGACTAGCGGTTACAATGAGCAGTTCTTC
- | TRBJ1-4 | TRBV5-1 | once | CASSPGRRADEKLFF | TGCGCCAGCAGCCCCGGACGGAGGGCAGATGAAAAACTGTTTTTT
- | TRBJ1-6 | TRBV5-4 | few | CASSSYSYNSPLHF | TGTGCCAGCAGCTCTTACTCCTATAATTCACCCCTCCACTTT
TRBD1 | TRBJ2-7 | TRBV4-2 | - | CASSQLGGHEQYF | TGTGCCAGCAGCCAACTAGGGGGCCACGAGCAGTACTTC
- | TRBJ2-2 | TRBV7-3 | - | CASSSRGELFF | TGTGCCAGCAGCTCGAGGGGGGAGCTGTTTTTT
- | TRBJ1-6 | TRBV7-9 | few | CASSLYMSSYNSPLHF | TGTGCCAGCAGCTTATATATGAGCTCCTATAATTCACCCCTCCACTTT
TRBD1 | TRBJ2-1 | TRBV13 | - | CASSPGQHYNEQFF | TGTGCCAGCAGCCCGGGACAGCACTACAATGAGCAGTTCTTC
- | TRBJ2-1 | TRBV6-1 | - | CASSEGSGGPLDEQFF | TGTGCCAGCAGTGAAGGCTCGGGGGGCCCGCTCGATGAGCAGTTCTTC
- | TRBJ1-5 | TRBV27 | - | CASKRAVTDGNQPQHF | TGTGCCAGCAAGAGGGCGGTGACGGATGGCAATCAGCCCCAGCATTTT
TRBD2 | TRBJ2-1 | TRBV5-1 | - | CASSFGGGRAGEQFF | TGCGCCAGCAGCTTCGGTGGTGGGAGGGCGGGTGAGCAGTTCTTC
TRBD1 | TRBJ2-7 | TRBV4-1 | - | CASSQEAMTGFIYEQYF | TGCGCCAGCAGCCAAGAAGCCATGACAGGGTTTATCTACGAGCAGTACTTC
TRBD1 | TRBJ1-2 | TRBV5-1 | - | CASSRGTEDGYTF | TGCGCCAGCAGCCGCGGGACAGAAGATGGCTACACCTTC
- | TRBJ2-7 | TRBV7-2 | - | CASSLRGYEQYF | TGTGCCAGCAGCTTAAGAGGCTACGAGCAGTACTTC
- | TRBJ2-5 | TRBV5-1 | - | CASSGAGWIETQYF | TGCGCCAGCAGCGGGGCTGGATGGATTGAGACCCAGTACTTC
TRBD2 | TRBJ2-5 | TRBV5-1 | - | CASSLVSRGEETQYF | TGCGCCAGCAGCTTAGTATCCCGGGGGGAAGAGACCCAGTACTTC
TRBD2 | TRBJ2-3 | TRBV6-6 | - | CASSRTSLDTQYF | TGTGCCAGCAGTCGGACTAGTCTGGATACGCAGTATTTT
TRBD2 | TRBJ2-3 | TRBV5-1 | - | CASSLGLAGGSTDTQYF | TGCGCCAGCAGCTTGGGACTAGCGGGGGGAAGCACAGATACGCAGTATTTT
- | TRBJ2-3 | TRBV5-1 | - | CASSPLGTDTQYF | TGCGCCAGCAGCCCCCTTGGCACAGATACGCAGTATTTT
- | TRBJ1-1 | TRBV9 | - | CASSPEMGGTEAFF | TGTGCCAGCAGCCCCGAAATGGGGGGGACTGAAGCTTTCTTT
- | TRBJ1-5 | TRBV12-2 | once | CASRSSGVGGAINQPQHF | TGTGCAAGTCGCTCCTCGGGGGTAGGGGGCGCGATCAATCAGCCCCAGCATTTT
TRBD1 | TRBJ1-1 | TRBV27 | - | CASSFRTGDTEAFF | TGTGCCAGCAGTTTTCGGACAGGGGACACTGAAGCTTTCTTT